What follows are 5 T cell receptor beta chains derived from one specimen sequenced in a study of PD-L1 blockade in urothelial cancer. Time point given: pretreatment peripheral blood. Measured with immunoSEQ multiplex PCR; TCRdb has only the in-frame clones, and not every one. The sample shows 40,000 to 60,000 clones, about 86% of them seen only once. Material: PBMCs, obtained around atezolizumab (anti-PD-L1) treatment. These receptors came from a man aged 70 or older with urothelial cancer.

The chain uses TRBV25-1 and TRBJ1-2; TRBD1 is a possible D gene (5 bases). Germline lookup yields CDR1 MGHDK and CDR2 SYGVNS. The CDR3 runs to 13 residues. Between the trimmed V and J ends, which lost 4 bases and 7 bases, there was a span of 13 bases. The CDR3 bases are TGTGCCAGCAGTGGAACGCAGGGAGGTGGCTACACCTTC. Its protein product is CASSGTQGGGYTF.

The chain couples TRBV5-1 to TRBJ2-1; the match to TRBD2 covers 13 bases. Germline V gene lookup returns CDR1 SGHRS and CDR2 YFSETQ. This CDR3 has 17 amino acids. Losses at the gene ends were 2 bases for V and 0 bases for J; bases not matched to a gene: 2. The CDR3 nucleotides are TGCGCCAGCAGCTTAACTAGCGGGAGGGGCTCCTACAATGAGCAGTTCTTC. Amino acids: CASSLTSGRGSYNEQFF. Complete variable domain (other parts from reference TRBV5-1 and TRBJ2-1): KAGVTQTPRYLIKTRGQQVTLSCSPISGHRSVSWYQQTPGQGLQFLFEYFSETQRNKGNFPGRFSGRQFSNSRSEMNVSTLELGDSALYLCASSLTSGRGSYNEQFFGPGTRLTVL.

The CDR3, as DNA: TGTGCCAGCAGCCAGGGGACTAGCTACGGGACCCAGTACTTC. It yields the protein CASSQGTSYGTQYF. The chain joins TRBV7-6 to TRBJ2-5, with 9 nucleotides matching TRBD2. Germline V lookup: CDR1 SGHVS, CDR2 FNYEAQ. J gave up 7 bases and V 5 bases, and 8 bases lay outside the gene matches. The CDR3 runs to 14 residues.

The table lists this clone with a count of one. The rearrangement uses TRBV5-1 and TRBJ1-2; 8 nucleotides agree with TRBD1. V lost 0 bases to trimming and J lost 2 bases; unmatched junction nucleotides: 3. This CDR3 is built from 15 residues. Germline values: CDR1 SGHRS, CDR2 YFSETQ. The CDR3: CASSLEGQGNYGYTF. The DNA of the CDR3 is TGCGCCAGCAGCTTGGAAGGACAGGGAAACTATGGCTACACCTTC.

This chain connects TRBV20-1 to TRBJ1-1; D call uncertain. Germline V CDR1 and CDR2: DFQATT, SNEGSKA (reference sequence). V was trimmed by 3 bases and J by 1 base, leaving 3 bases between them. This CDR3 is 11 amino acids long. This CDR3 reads CSASKNTEAFF. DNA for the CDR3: TGCAGTGCTAGCAAGAACACTGAAGCTTTCTTT.